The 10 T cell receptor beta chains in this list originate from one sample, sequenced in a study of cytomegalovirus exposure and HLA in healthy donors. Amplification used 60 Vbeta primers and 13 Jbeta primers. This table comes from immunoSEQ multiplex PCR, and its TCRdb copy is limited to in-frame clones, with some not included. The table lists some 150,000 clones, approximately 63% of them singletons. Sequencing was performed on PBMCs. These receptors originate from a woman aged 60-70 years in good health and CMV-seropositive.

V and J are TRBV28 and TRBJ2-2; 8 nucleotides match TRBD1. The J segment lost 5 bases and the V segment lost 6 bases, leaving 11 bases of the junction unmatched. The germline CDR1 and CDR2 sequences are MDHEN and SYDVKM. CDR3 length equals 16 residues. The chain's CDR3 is CASRLQGARGTGELFF. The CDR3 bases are TGTGCCAGCAGGCTTCAGGGGGCGCGAGGGACCGGGGAGCTGTTTTTT.

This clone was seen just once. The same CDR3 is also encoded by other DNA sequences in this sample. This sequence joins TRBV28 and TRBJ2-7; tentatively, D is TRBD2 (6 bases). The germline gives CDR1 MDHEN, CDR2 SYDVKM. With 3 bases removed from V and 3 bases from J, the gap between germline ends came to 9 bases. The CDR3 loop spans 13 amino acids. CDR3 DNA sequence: TGTGCCAGCAGTTTGGGGGGTTACTACGAGCAGTACTTC. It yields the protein CASSLGGYYEQYF.

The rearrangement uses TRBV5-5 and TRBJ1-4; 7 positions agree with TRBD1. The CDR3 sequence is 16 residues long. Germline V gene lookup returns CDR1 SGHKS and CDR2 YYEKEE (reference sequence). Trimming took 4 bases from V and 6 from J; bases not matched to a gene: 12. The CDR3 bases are TGTGCCAGCAGCATCCTCCCCGGGACAGTGGATGAAAAACTGTTTTTT. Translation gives CASSILPGTVDEKLFF.

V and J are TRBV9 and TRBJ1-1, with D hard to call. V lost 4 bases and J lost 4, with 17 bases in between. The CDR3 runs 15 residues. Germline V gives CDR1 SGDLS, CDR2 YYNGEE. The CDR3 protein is CASSPRIVGGTEAFF. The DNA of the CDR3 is TGTGCCAGCAGCCCCCGTATAGTAGGAGGCACTGAAGCTTTCTTT.

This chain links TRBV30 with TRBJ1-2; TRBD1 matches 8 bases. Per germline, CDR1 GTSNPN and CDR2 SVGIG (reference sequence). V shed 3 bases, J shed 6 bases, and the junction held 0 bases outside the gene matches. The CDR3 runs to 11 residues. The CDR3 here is CAWRDRDGYTF. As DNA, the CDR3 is TGTGCCTGGAGGGACAGGGATGGCTACACCTTC. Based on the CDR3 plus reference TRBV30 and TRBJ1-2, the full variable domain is SQTIHQWPATLVQPVGSPLSLECTVEGTSNPNLYWYRQAAGRGLQLLFYSVGIGQISSEVPQNLSASRPQDRQFILSSKKLLLSDSGFYLCAWRDRDGYTFGSGTRLTVV.

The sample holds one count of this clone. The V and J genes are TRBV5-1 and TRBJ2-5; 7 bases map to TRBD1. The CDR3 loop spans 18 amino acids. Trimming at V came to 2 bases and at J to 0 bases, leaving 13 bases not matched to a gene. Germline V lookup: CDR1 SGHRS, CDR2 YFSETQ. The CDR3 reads CASSLRGGKSGYQETQYF. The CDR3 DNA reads TGCGCCAGCAGCTTAAGAGGGGGCAAGTCGGGGTACCAAGAGACCCAGTACTTC.

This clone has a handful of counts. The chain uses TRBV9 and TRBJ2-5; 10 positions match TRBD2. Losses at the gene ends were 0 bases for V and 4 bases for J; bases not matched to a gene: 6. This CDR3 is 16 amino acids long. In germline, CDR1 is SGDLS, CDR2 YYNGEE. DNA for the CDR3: TGTGCCAGCAGCGTAGGGAGCGGGAGGGCCGGAGAGACCCAGTACTTC. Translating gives CASSVGSGRAGETQYF.

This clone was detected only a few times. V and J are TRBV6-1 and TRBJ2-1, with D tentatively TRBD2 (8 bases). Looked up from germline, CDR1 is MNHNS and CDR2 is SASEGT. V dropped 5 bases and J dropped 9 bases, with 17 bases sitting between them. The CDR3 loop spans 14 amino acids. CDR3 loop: CASSTREGALEQFF. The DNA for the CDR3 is TGTGCCAGCAGTACTCGGGAGGGGGCACTTGAGCAGTTCTTC.

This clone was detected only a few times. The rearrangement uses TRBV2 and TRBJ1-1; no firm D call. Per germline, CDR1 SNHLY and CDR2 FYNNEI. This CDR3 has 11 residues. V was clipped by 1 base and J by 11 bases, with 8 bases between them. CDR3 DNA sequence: TGTGCCAGCAGTGAAGACCAGAAGGCTTTCTTT. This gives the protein CASSEDQKAFF.

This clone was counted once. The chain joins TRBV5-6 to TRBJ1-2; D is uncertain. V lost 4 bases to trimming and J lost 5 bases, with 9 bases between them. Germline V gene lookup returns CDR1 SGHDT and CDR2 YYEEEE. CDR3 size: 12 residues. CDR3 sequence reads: CASSTLEYGYTF. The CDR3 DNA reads TGTGCCAGCAGCACGCTCGAGTATGGCTACACCTTC.